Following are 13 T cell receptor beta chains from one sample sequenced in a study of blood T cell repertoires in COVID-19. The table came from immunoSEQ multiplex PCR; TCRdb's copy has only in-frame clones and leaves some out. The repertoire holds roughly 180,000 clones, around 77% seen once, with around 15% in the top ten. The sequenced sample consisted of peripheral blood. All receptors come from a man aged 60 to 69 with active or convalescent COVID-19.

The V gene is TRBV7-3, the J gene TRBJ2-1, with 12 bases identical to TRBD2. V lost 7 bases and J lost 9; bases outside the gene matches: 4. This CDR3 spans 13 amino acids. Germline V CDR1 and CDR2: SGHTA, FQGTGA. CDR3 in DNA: TGTGCCAGCAATCCTAGCGGGAGGGGTGAGCAGTTCTTC. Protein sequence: CASNPSGRGEQFF. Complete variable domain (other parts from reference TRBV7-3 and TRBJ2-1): GAGVSQTPSNKVTEKGKYVELRCDPISGHTALYWYRQSLGQGPEFLIYFQGTGAADDSGLPNDRFFAVRPEGSVSTLKIQRTERGDSAVYLCASNPSGRGEQFFGPGTRLTVL.

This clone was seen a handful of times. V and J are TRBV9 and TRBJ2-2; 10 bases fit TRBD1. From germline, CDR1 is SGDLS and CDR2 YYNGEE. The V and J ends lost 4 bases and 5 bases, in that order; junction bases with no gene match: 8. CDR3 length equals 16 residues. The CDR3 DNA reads TGTGCCAGCAGCCCCCAGGGGGACAGGGGAACCGGGGAGCTGTTTTTT. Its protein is CASSPQGDRGTGELFF.

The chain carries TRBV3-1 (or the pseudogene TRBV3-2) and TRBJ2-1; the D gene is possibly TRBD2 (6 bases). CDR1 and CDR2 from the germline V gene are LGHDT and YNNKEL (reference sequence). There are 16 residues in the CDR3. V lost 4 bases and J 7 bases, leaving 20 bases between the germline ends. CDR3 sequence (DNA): TGTGCCAGCAGCCGAGGGACTGCCCAGGGCGTTAATGAGCAGTTCTTC. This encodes CASSRGTAQGVNEQFF.

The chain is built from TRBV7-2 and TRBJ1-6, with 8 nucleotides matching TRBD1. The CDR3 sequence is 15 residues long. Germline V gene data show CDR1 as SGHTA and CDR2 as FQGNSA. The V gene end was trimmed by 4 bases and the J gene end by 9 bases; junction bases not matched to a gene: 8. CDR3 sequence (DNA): TGTGCCAGCAGCTCTCCACGACAGGGGCGTTCACCCCTCCACTTT. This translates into CASSSPRQGRSPLHF. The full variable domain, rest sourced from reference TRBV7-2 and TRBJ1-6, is GAGVSQSPSNKVTEKGKDVELRCDPISGHTALYWYRQSLGQGLEFLIYFQGNSAPDKSGLPSDRFSAERTGGSVSTLTIQRTQQEDSAVYLCASSSPRQGRSPLHFGNGTRLTVT.

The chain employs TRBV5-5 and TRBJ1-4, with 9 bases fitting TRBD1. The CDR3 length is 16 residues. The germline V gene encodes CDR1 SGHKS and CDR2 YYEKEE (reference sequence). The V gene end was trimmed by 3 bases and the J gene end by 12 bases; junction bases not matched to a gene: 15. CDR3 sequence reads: CASSWMLVTGGAELFF. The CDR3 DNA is TGTGCCAGCAGCTGGATGCTTGTTACAGGGGGCGCGGAACTGTTTTTT.

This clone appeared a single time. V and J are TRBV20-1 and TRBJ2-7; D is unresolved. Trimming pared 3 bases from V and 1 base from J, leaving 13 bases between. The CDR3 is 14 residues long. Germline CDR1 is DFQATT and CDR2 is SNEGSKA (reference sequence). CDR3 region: CSASGQEFSYEQYF. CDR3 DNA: TGCAGTGCTAGTGGCCAGGAATTTTCCTACGAGCAGTACTTC.

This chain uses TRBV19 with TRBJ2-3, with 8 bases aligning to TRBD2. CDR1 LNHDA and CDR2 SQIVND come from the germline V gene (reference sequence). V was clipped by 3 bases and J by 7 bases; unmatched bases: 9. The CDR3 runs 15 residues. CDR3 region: CASSMGLAGLYTQYF. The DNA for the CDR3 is TGTGCCAGTAGTATGGGCCTAGCGGGCTTATATACGCAGTATTTT. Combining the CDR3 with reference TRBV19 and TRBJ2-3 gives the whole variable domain DGGITQSPKYLFRKEGQNVTLSCEQNLNHDAMYWYRQDPGQGLRLIYYSQIVNDFQKGDIAEGYSVSREKKESFPLTVTSAQKNPTAFYLCASSMGLAGLYTQYFGPGTRLTVL.

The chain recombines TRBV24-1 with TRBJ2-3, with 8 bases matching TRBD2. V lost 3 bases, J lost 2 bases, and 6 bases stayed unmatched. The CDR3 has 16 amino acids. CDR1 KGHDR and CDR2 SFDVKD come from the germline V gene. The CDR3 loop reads CATSDRTGGLTDTQYF. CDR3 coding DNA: TGTGCCACCAGTGATAGGACGGGAGGGCTCACAGATACGCAGTATTTT.

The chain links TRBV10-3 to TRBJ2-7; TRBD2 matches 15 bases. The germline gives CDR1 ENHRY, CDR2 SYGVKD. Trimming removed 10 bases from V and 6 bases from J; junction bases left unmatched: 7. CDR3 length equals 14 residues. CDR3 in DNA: TGTGCCACCGTACAGGGACTAGCGGGAGGCGAGCAGTACTTC. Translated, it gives CATVQGLAGGEQYF.

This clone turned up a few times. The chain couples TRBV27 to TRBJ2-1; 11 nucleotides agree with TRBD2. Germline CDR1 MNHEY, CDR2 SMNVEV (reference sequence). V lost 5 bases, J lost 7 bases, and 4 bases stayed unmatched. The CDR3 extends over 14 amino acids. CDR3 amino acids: CASSMWTSGNEQFF. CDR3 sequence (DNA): TGTGCCAGCAGTATGTGGACTAGCGGGAATGAGCAGTTCTTC.

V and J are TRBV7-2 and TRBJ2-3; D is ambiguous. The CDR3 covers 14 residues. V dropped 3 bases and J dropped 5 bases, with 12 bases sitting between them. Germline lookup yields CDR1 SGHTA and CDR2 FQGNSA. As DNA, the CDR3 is TGTGCCAGCAGCTTTCAGTCTTCCCTAGATACGCAGTATTTT. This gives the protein CASSFQSSLDTQYF.

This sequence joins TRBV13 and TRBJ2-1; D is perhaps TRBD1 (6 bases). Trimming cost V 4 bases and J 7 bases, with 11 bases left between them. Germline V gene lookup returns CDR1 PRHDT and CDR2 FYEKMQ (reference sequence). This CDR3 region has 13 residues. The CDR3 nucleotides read TGTGCCAGCAGCTCCCAGAGGGGGAATGAGCAGTTCTTC. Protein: CASSSQRGNEQFF. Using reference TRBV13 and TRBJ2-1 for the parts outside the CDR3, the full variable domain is AAGVIQSPRHLIKEKRETATLKCYPIPRHDTVYWYQQGPGQDPQFLISFYEKMQSDKGSIPDRFSAQQFSDYHSELNMSSLELGDSALYFCASSSQRGNEQFFGPGTRLTVL.

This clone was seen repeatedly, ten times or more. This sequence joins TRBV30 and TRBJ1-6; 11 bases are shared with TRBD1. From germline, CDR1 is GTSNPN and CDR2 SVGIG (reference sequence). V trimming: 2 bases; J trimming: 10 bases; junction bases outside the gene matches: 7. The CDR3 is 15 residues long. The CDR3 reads CAWSSRTGGSSPLHF. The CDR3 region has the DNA TGTGCCTGGAGTTCACGGACAGGGGGCTCATCACCCCTCCACTTT.